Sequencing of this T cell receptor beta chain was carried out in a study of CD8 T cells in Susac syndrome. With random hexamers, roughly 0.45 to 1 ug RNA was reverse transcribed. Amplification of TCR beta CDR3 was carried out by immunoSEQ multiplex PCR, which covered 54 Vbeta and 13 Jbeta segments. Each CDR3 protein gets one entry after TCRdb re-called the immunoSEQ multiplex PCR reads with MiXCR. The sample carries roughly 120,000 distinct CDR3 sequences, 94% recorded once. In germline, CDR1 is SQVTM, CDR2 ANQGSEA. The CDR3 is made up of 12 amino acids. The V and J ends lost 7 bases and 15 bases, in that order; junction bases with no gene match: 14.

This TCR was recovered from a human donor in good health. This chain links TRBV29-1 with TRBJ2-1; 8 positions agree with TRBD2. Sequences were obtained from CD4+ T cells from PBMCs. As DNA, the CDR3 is TGCAGCGCGGAACCGGGACTAGAACTAACGTTCTTC. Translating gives CSAEPGLELTFF.